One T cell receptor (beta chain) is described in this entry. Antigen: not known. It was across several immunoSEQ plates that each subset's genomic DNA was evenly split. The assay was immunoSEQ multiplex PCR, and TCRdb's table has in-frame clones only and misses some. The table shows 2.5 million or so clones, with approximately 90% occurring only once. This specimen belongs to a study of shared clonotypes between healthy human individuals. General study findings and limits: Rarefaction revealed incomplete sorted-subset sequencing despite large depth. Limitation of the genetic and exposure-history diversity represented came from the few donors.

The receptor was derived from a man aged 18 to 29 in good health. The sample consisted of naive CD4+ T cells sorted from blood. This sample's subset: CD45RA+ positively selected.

The DNA for the CDR3 is TGTGCCATGGGCAGGGGGCCCAGCACAGATACGCAGTATTTT. Its translation is CAMGRGPSTDTQYF. The chain joins TRBV10-3 to TRBJ2-3; 8 nucleotides align to TRBD1. Germline V lookup: CDR1 ENHRY, CDR2 SYGVKD. The CDR3 sequence is 14 residues long. With 9 bases clipped from V and 0 bases from J, the junction kept 5 bases outside the gene matches.